Below, 13 T cell receptor beta chains from the same sample are listed, as sequenced in a study of cytomegalovirus exposure and HLA in healthy donors. The PCR employed 60 Vbeta primers together with 13 Jbeta primers. Sequencing used immunoSEQ multiplex PCR; TCRdb keeps in-frame clones, though not all of them. This table holds 100,000 to 150,000 clones, roughly four fifths found once. The sequenced material came from PBMCs. Receptor source: a woman between 50 and 59 years old in good health and CMV-seronegative.

The chain links TRBV6-5 to TRBJ2-5, with TRBD1 as a possible D gene (6 bases). The end of the DNA fits TRBJ2-7 better, so the J call may be wrong. Germline assignment: CDR1 MNHEY and CDR2 SVGAGI. The CDR3 runs 14 residues. The CDR3 bases are TGTGCCAGCAGAGGGATCTTCAGGGGTAACGAGCAGTACTTC. Encoded protein: CASRGIFRGNEQYF.

The CDR3: CASSSGTGDGGYTF. CDR3 nucleotides: TGTGCCAGCAGTTCGGGGACAGGGGACGGGGGCTACACCTTC. The chain is built from TRBV28 and TRBJ1-2, with 10 bases fitting TRBD1. The CDR3 has 14 amino acids. The germline V gene encodes CDR1 MDHEN and CDR2 SYDVKM. Unmatched junction bases numbered 7, after V lost 4 bases and J lost 8 bases.

The V and J genes are TRBV6-1 and TRBJ1-1, with 7 bases lining up with TRBD1. The CDR3 has 13 residues. The germline V gene encodes CDR1 MNHNS and CDR2 SASEGT. V shed 6 bases and J 3 bases; nucleotides not matched to a gene: 4. This CDR3 is CASREGQHTEAFF. The CDR3 DNA follows: TGTGCCAGCAGGGAGGGACAGCACACTGAAGCTTTCTTT.

DNA of the CDR3: TGTGCCAGTAGTCCCCGGACAGGAGGGAACACTGAAGCTTTCTTT. Protein product: CASSPRTGGNTEAFF. This chain links TRBV19 with TRBJ1-1, with 7 bases matching TRBD1. V lost 5 bases and J lost 1; bases outside the gene matches: 7. CDR3 length equals 15 residues. In germline, CDR1 is LNHDA, CDR2 SQIVND (reference sequence).

The CDR3 loop is CASSRPTSGYNEQFF. The CDR3 bases are TGTGCCAGCAGCCGGCCCACTAGCGGATACAATGAGCAGTTCTTC. The rearrangement links TRBV7-9 to TRBJ2-1; TRBD2 matches at 8 bases. The V gene's germline CDR1 is SEHNR and CDR2 FQNEAQ (reference sequence). This CDR3 region has 15 residues. The J segment lost 4 bases and the V segment lost 5 bases, leaving 7 bases of the junction unmatched.

The J gene is TRBJ2-2, the V gene TRBV5-4; 8 bases align to TRBD1. Germline CDR1 is SGHNT and CDR2 is YYREEE (reference sequence). There are 17 residues in the CDR3. With 0 bases clipped from V and 0 bases from J, the junction kept 4 bases outside the gene matches. Written as DNA, the CDR3 is TGTGCCAGCAGCTTGGGCCTGGGACAGGCGAACACCGGGGAGCTGTTTTTT. Its protein product is CASSLGLGQANTGELFF.

This clone was recorded once. V usage is TRBV5-6 and J usage is TRBJ2-7; D is undetermined. The ends were cut back, 0 bases at V and 3 bases at J, with 13 bases in the middle. The germline gives CDR1 SGHDT, CDR2 YYEEEE. The CDR3 length is 15 residues. The CDR3, as DNA: TGTGCCAGCAGCTTGGGACCTAGATTGCTCTACGAGCAGTACTTC. Translating it yields CASSLGPRLLYEQYF.

This rearrangement joins TRBV11-2 to TRBJ2-7, with TRBD2 matching over 11 bases. The germline V gene has CDR1 SGHAT and CDR2 FQNNGV. The CDR3 totals 16 residues. Trimming took 4 bases from V and 1 from J; bases not matched to a gene: 6. This CDR3 is CASSSGLAGRSYEQYF. The CDR3, as DNA: TGTGCCAGCAGCTCCGGACTAGCGGGCCGGTCCTACGAGCAGTACTTC. The full variable domain, rest sourced from reference TRBV11-2 and TRBJ2-7, is EAGVAQSPRYKIIEKRQSVAFWCNPISGHATLYWYQQILGQGPKLLIQFQNNGVVDDSQLPKDRFSAERLKGVDSTLKIQPAKLEDSAVYLCASSSGLAGRSYEQYFGPGTRLTVT.

This clone was counted between two and nine times. The J gene is TRBJ2-7, the V gene TRBV5-6; TRBD2 aligns across 7 bases. J lost 5 bases, V lost 5 bases, and 7 bases had no gene match. The CDR3 totals 13 residues. In germline, CDR1 is SGHDT, CDR2 YYEEEE. CDR3 in DNA: TGTGCCAGCAGACGACTAGCTTTCGACGAGCAGTACTTC. Protein product: CASRRLAFDEQYF.

J is TRBJ2-7 and V is TRBV7-9; 11 positions match TRBD1. With V trimmed by 2 bases and J by 5 bases, 8 bases remained unmatched. Germline V gene data show CDR1 as SEHNR and CDR2 as FQNEAQ (reference sequence). The CDR3 spans 16 residues. The CDR3 bases are TGTGCCAGCAGCTTATTACCGGGACAGGGGGACCACGAGCAGTACTTC. Translating it yields CASSLLPGQGDHEQYF.

The rearrangement uses TRBV5-3 and TRBJ2-2; 8 positions agree with TRBD2. TRBV5-3 is given ORF status, its function remaining uncertain. The CDR3 spans 17 residues. V dropped 1 base and J dropped 6; count of bases not matched to a gene: 11. The CDR3 region is CARSLFIGSGLAGELFF. DNA for the CDR3: TGTGCCAGAAGCTTGTTTATAGGTTCGGGACTAGCCGGGGAGCTGTTTTTT.

This clone appeared once. The V gene is TRBV5-4, the J gene TRBJ1-2, with D uncertain. V was clipped by 4 bases and J by 4 bases, with 11 bases between them. The CDR3 runs 13 residues. Germline V gives CDR1 SGHNT, CDR2 YYREEE (reference sequence). CDR3 nucleotide sequence: TGTGCCAGCAGCGACATATCCAGCTATGGCTACACCTTC. Protein product: CASSDISSYGYTF.

The V call is TRBV29-1, the J call TRBJ2-7, with TRBD2 matching 8 bases. The CDR3 contains 14 residues. CDR1 and CDR2 (germline): SQVTM, ANQGSEA. V lost 4 bases to trimming and J lost 1 base; unmatched junction nucleotides: 6. The CDR3: CSVVAGGASYEQYF. DNA of the CDR3: TGCAGCGTTGTTGCGGGAGGCGCATCCTACGAGCAGTACTTC.